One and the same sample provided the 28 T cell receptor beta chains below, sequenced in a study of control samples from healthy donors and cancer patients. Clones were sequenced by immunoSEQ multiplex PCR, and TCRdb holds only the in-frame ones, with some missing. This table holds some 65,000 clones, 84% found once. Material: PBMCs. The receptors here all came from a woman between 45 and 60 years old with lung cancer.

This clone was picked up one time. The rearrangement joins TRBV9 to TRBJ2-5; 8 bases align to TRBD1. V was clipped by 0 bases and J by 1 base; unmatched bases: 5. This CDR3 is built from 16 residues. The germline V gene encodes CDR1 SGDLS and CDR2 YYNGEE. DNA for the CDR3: TGTGCCAGCAGCGTAGCGGGACAGGCCGCCCAAGAGACCCAGTACTTC. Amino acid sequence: CASSVAGQAAQETQYF.

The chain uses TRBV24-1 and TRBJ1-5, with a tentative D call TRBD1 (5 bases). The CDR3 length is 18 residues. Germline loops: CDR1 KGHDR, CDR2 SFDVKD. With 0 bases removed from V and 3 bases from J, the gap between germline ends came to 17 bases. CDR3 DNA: TGTGCCACCAGTGATTTGAGAGCAGGTGGGGGAATCAATCAGCCCCAGCATTTT. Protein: CATSDLRAGGGINQPQHF.

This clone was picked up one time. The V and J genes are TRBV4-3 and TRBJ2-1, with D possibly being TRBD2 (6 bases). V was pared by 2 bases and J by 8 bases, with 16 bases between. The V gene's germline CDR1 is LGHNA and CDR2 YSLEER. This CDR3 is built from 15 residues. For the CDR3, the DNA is TGCGCCAGCAGCCAACAAAATCGGGGGTTGGATGAGCAGTTCTTC. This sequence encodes CASSQQNRGLDEQFF.

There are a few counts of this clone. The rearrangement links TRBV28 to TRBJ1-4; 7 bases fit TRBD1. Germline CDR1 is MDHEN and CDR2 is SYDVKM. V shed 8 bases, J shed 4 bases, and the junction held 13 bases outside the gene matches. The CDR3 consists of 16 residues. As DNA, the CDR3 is TGTGCCAGCCTTGGAGGAGGGGGCGGGAATAATGAAAAACTGTTTTTT. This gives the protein CASLGGGGGNNEKLFF.

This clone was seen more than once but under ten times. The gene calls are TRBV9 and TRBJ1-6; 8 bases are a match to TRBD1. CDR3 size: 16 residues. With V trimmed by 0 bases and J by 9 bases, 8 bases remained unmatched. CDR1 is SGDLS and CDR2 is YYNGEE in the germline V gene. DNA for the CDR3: TGTGCCAGCAGCGTAGCTTCAGGACAGGGATCTTCACCCCTCCACTTT. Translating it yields CASSVASGQGSSPLHF. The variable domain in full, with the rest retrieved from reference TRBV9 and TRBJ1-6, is DSGVTQTPKHLITATGQRVTLRCSPRSGDLSVYWYQQSLDQGLQFLIQYYNGEERAKGNILERFSAQQFPDLHSELNLSSLELGDSALYFCASSVASGQGSSPLHFGNGTRLTVT.

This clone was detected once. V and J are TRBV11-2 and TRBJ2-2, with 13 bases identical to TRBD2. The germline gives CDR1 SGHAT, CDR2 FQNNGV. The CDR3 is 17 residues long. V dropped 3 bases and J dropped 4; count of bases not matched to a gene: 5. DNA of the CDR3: TGTGCCAGCAGCTTCCTAACTAGCGGGGGGGCCACCGGGGAGCTGTTTTTT. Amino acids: CASSFLTSGGATGELFF. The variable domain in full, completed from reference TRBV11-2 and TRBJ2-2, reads EAGVAQSPRYKIIEKRQSVAFWCNPISGHATLYWYQQILGQGPKLLIQFQNNGVVDDSQLPKDRFSAERLKGVDSTLKIQPAKLEDSAVYLCASSFLTSGGATGELFFGEGSRLTVL.

The CDR3: CASSFGDSSNQPQHF. For the CDR3, the DNA is TGTGCCAGCAGTTTCGGGGACAGTAGCAATCAGCCCCAGCATTTT. The rearrangement links TRBV28 to TRBJ1-5; 7 positions match TRBD1. Germline CDR1 reads MDHEN; CDR2 reads SYDVKM. V gave up 3 bases and J gave up 0 bases; unmatched junction bases: 2. This CDR3 has 15 amino acids. Full variable domain (outside the CDR3, taken from reference TRBV28 and TRBJ1-5): DVKVTQSSRYLVKRTGEKVFLECVQDMDHENMFWYRQDPGLGLRLIYFSYDVKMKEKGDIPEGYSVSREKKERFSLILESASTNQTSMYLCASSFGDSSNQPQHFGDGTRLSIL.

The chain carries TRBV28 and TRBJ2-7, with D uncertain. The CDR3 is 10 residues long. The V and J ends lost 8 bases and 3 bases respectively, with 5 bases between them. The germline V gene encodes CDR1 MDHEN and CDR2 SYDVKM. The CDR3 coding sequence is TGTGCCAGCGGTCTCTACGAGCAGTACTTC. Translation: CASGLYEQYF.

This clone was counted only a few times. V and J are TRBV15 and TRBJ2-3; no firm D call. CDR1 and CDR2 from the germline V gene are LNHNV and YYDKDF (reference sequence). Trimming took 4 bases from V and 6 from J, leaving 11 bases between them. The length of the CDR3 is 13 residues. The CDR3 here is CATSILKGDTQYF. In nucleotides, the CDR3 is TGTGCCACCAGCATCTTGAAAGGGGATACGCAGTATTTT.

The CDR3 reads CASRRQAYNSPLHF. The CDR3 DNA reads TGTGCCAGTAGGAGACAGGCCTATAATTCACCCCTCCACTTT. The J gene is TRBJ1-6, the V gene TRBV19, with D possibly matching TRBD1 (6 bases). The germline V and J ends were trimmed by 6 bases and 2 bases, with 8 bases remaining between them. CDR3 length equals 14 residues. CDR1 LNHDA and CDR2 SQIVND come from the germline V gene (reference sequence).

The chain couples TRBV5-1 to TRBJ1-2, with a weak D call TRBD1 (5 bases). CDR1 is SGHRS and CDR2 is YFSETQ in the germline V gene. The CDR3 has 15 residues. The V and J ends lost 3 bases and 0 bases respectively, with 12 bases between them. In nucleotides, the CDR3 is TGCGCCAGCAGCTCGCCCCAGGGTTCTAACTATGGCTACACCTTC. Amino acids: CASSSPQGSNYGYTF.

DNA of the CDR3: TGTGCCAGCAGCTTAGCCCTGGGCAGCACTGAAGCTTTCTTT. Amino acid sequence: CASSLALGSTEAFF. The chain carries TRBV7-8 and TRBJ1-1, with D hard to call. The CDR3 spans 14 residues. Germline V gives CDR1 SGHVS, CDR2 FQNEAQ. With 0 bases removed from V and 4 bases from J, the gap between germline ends came to 9 bases.

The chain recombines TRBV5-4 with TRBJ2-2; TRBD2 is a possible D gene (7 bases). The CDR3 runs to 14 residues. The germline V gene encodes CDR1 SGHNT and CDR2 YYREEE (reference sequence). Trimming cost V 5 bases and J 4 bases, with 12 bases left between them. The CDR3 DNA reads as TGTGCCAGCAGTCAAGGGGGGGTCACCGGGGAGCTGTTTTTT. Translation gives CASSQGGVTGELFF.

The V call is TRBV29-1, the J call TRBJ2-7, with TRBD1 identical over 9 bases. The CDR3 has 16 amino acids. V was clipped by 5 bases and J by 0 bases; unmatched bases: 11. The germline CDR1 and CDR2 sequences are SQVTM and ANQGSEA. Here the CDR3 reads CSVMFGVTGGSYEQYF. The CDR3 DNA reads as TGCAGCGTTATGTTCGGGGTGACAGGGGGCTCCTACGAGCAGTACTTC.

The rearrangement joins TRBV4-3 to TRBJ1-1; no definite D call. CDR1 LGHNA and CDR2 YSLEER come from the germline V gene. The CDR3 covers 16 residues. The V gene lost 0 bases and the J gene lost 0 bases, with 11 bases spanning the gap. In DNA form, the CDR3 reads TGCGCCAGCAGCCAAGATCGAACCACCATGAACACTGAAGCTTTCTTT. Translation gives CASSQDRTTMNTEAFF.

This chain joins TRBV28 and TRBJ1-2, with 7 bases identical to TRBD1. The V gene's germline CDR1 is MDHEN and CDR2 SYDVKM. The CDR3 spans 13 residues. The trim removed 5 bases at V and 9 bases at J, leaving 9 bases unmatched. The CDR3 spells CASSPVDRQSYTF. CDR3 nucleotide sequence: TGTGCCAGCAGTCCCGTGGACAGGCAGAGCTACACCTTC.

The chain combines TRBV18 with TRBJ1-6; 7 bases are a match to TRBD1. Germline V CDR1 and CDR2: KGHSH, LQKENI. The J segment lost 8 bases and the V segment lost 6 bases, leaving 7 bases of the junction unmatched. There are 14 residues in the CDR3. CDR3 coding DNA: TGTGCCAGCTCTCAATCAGGGGGGGATTCACCCCTCCACTTT. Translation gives CASSQSGGDSPLHF. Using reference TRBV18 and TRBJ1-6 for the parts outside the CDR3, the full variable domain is NAGVMQNPRHLVRRRGQEARLRCSPMKGHSHVYWYRQLPEEGLKFMVYLQKENIIDESGMPKERFSAEFPKEGPSILRIQQVVRGDSAAYFCASSQSGGDSPLHFGNGTRLTVT.

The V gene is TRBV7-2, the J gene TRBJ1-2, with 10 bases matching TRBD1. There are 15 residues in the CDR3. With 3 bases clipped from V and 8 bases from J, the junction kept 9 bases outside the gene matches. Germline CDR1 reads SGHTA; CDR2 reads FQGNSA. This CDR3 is CASSFRDRGFGGYTF. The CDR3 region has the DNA TGTGCCAGCAGCTTCCGGGACAGGGGATTCGGGGGCTACACCTTC.

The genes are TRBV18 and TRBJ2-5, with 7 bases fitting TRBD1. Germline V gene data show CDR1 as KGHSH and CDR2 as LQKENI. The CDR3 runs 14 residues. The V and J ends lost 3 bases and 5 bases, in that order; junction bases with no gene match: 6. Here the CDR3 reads CASSPRTGSETQYF. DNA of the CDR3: TGTGCCAGCTCACCTAGGACAGGATCCGAGACCCAGTACTTC.

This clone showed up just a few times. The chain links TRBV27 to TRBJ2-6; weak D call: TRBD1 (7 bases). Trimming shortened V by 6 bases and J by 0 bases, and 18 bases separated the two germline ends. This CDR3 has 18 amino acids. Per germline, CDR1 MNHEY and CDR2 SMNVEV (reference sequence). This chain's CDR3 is CASRGGQAPFSGANVLTF. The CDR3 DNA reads TGTGCCAGCAGGGGAGGACAGGCCCCCTTCTCTGGGGCCAACGTCCTGACTTTC.

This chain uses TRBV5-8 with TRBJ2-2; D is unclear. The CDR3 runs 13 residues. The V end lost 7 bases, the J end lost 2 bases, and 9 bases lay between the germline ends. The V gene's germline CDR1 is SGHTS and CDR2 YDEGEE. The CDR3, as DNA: TGTGCCAGCCCCACCGACAACACCGGGGAGCTGTTTTTT. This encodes CASPTDNTGELFF.

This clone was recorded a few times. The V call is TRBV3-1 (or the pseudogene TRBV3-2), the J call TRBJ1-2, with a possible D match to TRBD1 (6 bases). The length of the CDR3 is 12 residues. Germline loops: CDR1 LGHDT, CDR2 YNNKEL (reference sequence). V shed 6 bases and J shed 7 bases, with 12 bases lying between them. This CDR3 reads CASRESRGGYTF. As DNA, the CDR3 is TGTGCCAGCAGAGAAAGCAGGGGTGGCTACACCTTC.

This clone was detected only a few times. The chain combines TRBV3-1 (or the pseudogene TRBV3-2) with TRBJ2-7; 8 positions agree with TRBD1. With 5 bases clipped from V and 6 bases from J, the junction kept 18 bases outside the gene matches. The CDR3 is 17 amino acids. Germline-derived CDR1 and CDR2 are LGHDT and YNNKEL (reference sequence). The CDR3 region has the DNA TGTGCCAGCAGCTCCTGGCACCCCGGGACAGGAGGCGGCGAGCAGTACTTC. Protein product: CASSSWHPGTGGGEQYF.

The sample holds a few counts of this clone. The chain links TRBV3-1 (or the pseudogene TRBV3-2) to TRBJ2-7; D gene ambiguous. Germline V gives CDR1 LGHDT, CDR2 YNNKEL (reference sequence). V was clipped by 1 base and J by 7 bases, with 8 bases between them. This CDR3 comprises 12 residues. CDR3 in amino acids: CASSQVVWEQYF. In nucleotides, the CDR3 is TGTGCCAGCAGCCAAGTAGTTTGGGAGCAGTACTTC.

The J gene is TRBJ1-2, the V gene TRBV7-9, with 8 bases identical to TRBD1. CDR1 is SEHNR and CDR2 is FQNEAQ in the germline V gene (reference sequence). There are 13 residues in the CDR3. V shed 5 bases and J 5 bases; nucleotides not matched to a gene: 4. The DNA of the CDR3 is TGTGCCAGCAGCGCCAGACAGGGGTATGGCTACACCTTC. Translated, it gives CASSARQGYGYTF.

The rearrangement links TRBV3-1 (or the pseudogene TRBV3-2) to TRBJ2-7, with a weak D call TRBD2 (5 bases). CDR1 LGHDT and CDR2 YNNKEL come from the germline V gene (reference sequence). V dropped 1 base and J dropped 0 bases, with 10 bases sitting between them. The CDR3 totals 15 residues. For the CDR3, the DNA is TGTGCCAGCAGCCAAGTCCCGGGAAGCTCCTACGAGCAGTACTTC. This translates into CASSQVPGSSYEQYF.

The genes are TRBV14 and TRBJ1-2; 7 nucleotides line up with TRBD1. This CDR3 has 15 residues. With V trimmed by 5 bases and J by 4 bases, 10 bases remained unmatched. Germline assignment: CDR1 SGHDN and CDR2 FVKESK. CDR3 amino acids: CASSTRTGTLYGYTF. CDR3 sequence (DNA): TGTGCCAGCAGCACACGGACAGGAACTCTCTATGGCTACACCTTC.

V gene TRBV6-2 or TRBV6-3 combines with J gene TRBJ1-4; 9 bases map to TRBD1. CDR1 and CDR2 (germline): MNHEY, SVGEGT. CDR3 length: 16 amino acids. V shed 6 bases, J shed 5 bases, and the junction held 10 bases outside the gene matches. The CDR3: CASSPSQTGGNEKLFF. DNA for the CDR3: TGTGCCAGCAGCCCTTCTCAGACAGGGGGGAATGAAAAACTGTTTTTT.